Each of the 5 T cell receptor beta chains below was sequenced from the same sample in a study of shared clonotypes between healthy human individuals. The table came from immunoSEQ multiplex PCR; TCRdb's copy has only in-frame clones and leaves some out. The data contain a few million clones, just over 90% of them singletons. Sequenced material: naive CD4+ T cells sorted from blood. Documented subset: CD45RA+ positively selected. These receptors were collected from a man between 18 and 29 years old in good health.

The chain recombines TRBV28 with TRBJ1-3, with D tentatively TRBD1 (6 bases). V lost 5 bases, J lost 2 bases, and 13 bases lay in between. CDR1 is MDHEN, CDR2 SYDVKM, per germline. This CDR3 region has 15 residues. CDR3 protein: CASSRTGKTGNTIYF. The CDR3 coding sequence is TGTGCCAGCAGTCGAACAGGGAAGACTGGAAACACCATATATTTT. Variable domain in full (rest from reference TRBV28 and TRBJ1-3): DVKVTQSSRYLVKRTGEKVFLECVQDMDHENMFWYRQDPGLGLRLIYFSYDVKMKEKGDIPEGYSVSREKKERFSLILESASTNQTSMYLCASSRTGKTGNTIYFGEGSWLTVV.

This clone has only one observation. CDR3 protein: CASSDGRLAPQETQYF. The CDR3 nucleotides are TGCGCCAGCAGTGATGGACGTCTAGCGCCCCAAGAGACCCAGTACTTC. The gene calls are TRBV10-2 and TRBJ2-5, with a tentative D call TRBD2 (6 bases). Germline CDR1 reads WSHSY; CDR2 reads SAAADI. V lost 3 bases to trimming and J lost 1 base, with 15 bases between them. This CDR3 is 16 amino acids long.

The gene calls are TRBV5-1 and TRBJ1-6, with no clear D. V was trimmed by 3 bases and J by 7 bases, leaving 8 bases between them. Germline V gene lookup returns CDR1 SGHRS and CDR2 YFSETQ. The CDR3 is 13 residues long. DNA of the CDR3: TGCGCCAGCAGCTCCGAGACCAATTCACCCCTCCACTTT. Protein product: CASSSETNSPLHF.

This chain joins TRBV29-1 and TRBJ1-5; 9 bases are shared with TRBD1. J gave up 9 bases and V 5 bases, and 11 bases lay outside the gene matches. Germline V gives CDR1 SQVTM, CDR2 ANQGSEA. This CDR3 spans 14 amino acids. The CDR3 loop reads CSVQPGQGNGPQHF. For the CDR3, the DNA is TGCAGCGTTCAGCCGGGACAGGGAAATGGGCCCCAGCATTTT.

Of note for this clone: The identical CDR3 is also encoded by other nucleotide sequences in the sample. V and J are TRBV2 and TRBJ2-5; TRBD1 is a possible D gene (5 bases). The V gene's germline CDR1 is SNHLY and CDR2 FYNNEI. The CDR3 is 16 amino acids. With 0 bases removed from V and 1 base from J, the gap between germline ends came to 12 bases. Here the CDR3 reads CASSEALLGRQETQYF. The CDR3 nucleotides read TGTGCCAGCAGTGAAGCGCTTCTGGGGCGCCAAGAGACCCAGTACTTC.